This T cell receptor (beta chain) was obtained from a study of blood T cell repertoires in COVID-19. The wider study: From the United States, Italy and Spain came samples of acute and convalescent COVID-19. T cells, B-cell-depleted T cells, or PBMCs supplied cDNA or gDNA.

CDR3 size: 14 residues. Original data processing: Amplifying reference gene primers gave estimates of nucleated cell counts. The table came from immunoSEQ multiplex PCR; TCRdb's copy has only in-frame clones and leaves some out. Clone size and V and J calls were adopted from that table, with D and trimming inferred from the DNA. The sample has approximately 260,000 clones; around 87% are singletons. While infection was still active, Seattle patients were enrolled and then followed longitudinally. What was sequenced was peripheral blood. The clonotype comes from a woman aged 60-75 years with COVID-19, enrolled during active disease. V and J are TRBV21-1 and TRBJ1-5; the DNA was not used to check the table's D call, TRBD1. TRBV21-1 is marked as a pseudogene. CDR3 nucleotide sequence: TGTGCCAGCCAGGGGGCGGGGGTCAATCAGCCCCAGCATTTT. Its protein product is CASQGAGVNQPQHF.